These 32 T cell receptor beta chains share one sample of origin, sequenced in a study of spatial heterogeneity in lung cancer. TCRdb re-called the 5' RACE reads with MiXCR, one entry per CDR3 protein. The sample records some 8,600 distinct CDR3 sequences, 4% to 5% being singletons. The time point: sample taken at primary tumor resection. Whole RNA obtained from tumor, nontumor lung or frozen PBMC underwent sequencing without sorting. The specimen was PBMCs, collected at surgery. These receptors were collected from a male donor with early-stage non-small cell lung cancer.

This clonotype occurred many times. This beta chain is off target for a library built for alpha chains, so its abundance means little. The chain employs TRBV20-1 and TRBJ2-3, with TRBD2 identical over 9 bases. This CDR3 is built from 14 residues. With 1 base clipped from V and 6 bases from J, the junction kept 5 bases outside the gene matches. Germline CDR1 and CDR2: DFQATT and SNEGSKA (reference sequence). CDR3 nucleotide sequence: TGCAGTGCTAGAGGTAGCGGGGGAGGCGATACGCAGTATTTT. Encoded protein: CSARGSGGGDTQYF.

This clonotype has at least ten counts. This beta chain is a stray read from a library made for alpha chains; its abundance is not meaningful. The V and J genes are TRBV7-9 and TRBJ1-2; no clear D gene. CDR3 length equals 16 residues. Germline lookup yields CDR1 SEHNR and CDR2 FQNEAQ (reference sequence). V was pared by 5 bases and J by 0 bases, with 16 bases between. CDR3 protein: CASSPSGRPANYGYTF. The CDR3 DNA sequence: TGTGCCAGCAGCCCTAGCGGGCGCCCAGCTAACTATGGCTACACCTTC.

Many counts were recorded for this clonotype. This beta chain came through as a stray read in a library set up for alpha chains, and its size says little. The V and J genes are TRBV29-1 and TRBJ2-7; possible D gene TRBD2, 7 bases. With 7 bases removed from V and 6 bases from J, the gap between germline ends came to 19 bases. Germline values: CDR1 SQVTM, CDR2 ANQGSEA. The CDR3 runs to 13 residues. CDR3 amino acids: CSALRGGSGEQYF. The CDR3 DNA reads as TGCAGCGCCCTAAGGGGGGGTTCGGGCGAGCAGTACTTC.

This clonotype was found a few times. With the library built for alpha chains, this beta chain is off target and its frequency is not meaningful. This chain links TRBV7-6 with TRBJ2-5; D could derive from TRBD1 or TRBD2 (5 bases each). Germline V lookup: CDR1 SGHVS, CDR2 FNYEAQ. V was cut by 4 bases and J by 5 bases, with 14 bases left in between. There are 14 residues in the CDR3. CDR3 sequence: CASSSPYGAETQYF. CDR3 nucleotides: TGTGCCAGCAGCTCCCCGTACGGGGCGGAGACCCAGTACTTC.

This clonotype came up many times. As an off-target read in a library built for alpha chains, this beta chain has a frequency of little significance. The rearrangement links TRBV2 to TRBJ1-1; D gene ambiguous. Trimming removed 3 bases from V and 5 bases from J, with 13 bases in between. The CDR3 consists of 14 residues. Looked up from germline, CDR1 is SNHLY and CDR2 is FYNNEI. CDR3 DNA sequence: TGTGCCAGCAGTGATCAAAGGGAAGGAACTGAAGCTTTCTTT. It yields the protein CASSDQREGTEAFF.

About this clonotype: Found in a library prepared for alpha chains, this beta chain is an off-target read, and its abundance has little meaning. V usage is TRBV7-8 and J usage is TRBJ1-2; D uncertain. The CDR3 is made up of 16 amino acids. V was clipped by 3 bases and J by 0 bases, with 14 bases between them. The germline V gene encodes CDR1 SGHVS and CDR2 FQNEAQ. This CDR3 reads CASSFASPEANYGYTF. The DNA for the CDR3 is TGTGCCAGCAGCTTTGCGTCTCCAGAGGCTAACTATGGCTACACCTTC.

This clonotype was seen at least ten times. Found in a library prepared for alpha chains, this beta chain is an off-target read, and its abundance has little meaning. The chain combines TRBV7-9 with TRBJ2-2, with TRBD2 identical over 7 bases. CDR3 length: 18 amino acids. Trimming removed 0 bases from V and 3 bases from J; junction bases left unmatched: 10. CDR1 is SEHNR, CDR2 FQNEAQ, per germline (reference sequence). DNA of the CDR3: TGTGCCAGCAGCTTAGCGAACAAAGCTAGCGGAGACACCGGGGAGCTGTTTTTT. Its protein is CASSLANKASGDTGELFF. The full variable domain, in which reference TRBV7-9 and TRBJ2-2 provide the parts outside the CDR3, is DTGVSQNPRHKITKRGQNVTFRCDPISEHNRLYWYRQTLGQGPEFLTYFQNEAQLEKSRLLSDRFSAERPKGSFSTLEIQRTEQGDSAMYLCASSLANKASGDTGELFFGEGSRLTVL.

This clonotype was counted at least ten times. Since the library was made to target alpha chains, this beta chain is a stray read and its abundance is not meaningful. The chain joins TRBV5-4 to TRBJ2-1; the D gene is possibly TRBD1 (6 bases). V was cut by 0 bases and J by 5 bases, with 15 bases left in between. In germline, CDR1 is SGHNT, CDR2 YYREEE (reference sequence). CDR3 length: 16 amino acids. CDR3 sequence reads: CASSLARRDTHNEQFF. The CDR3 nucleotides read TGTGCCAGCAGCTTGGCTCGCCGGGACACCCACAATGAGCAGTTCTTC.

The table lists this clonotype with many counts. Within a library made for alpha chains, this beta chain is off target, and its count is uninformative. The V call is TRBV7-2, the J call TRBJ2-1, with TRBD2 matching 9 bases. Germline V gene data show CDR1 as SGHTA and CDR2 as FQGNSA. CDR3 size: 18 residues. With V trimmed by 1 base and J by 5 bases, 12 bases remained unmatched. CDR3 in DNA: TGTGCCAGCAGCTTAGTAGAGGGGATCGCTAGCGGGGACAATGAGCAGTTCTTC. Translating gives CASSLVEGIASGDNEQFF.

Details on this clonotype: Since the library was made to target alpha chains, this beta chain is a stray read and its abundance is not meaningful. The CDR3 coding sequence is TGTGCCAGCAGTCTCCTAGCGGGGGGGCCCGCAGATACGCAGTATTTT. This translates into CASSLLAGGPADTQYF. The J gene is TRBJ2-3, the V gene TRBV7-2, with 12 bases fitting TRBD2. Germline V gene data show CDR1 as SGHTA and CDR2 as FQGNSA. V shed 6 bases, J shed 4 bases, and the junction held 8 bases outside the gene matches. This CDR3 is built from 16 residues.

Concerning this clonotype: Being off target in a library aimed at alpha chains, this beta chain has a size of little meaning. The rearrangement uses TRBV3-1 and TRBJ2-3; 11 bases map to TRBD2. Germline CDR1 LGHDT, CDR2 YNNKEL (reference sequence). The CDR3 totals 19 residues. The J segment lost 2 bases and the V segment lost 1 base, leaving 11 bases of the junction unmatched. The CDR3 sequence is CASSQGSLAGGLNTDTQYF. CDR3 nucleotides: TGTGCCAGCAGCCAAGGTTCTCTAGCGGGGGGATTAAACACAGATACGCAGTATTTT.

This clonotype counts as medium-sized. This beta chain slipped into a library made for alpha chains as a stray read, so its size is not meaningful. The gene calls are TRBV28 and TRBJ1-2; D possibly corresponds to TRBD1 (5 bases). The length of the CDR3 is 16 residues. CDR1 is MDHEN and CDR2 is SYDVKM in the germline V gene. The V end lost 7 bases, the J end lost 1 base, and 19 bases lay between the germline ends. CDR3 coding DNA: TGTGCCAGCACCACCATTGTATGGGGCGGTAACTATGGCTACACCTTC. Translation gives CASTTIVWGGNYGYTF.

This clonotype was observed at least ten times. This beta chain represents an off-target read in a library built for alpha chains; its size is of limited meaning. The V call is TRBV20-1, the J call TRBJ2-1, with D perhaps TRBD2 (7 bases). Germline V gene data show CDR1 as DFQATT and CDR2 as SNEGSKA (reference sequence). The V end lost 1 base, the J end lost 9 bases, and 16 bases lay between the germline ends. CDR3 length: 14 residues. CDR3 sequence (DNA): TGCAGTGCTAGAGTGGGGGGGGCTTATGGTGAGCAGTTCTTC. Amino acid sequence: CSARVGGAYGEQFF.

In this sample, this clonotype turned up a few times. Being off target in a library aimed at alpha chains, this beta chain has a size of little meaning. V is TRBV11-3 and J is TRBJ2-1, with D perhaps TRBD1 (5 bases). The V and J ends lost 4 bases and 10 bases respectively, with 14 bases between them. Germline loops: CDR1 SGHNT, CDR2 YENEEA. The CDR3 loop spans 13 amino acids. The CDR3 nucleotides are TGTGCCAGCAGCTCAATGGGGCTTGGGGAGCAGTTCTTC. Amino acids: CASSSMGLGEQFF.

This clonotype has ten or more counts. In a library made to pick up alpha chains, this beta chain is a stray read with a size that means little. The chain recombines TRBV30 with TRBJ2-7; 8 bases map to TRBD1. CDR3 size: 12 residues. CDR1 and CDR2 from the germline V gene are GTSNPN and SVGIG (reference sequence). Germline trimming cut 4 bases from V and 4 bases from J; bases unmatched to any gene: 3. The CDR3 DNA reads TGTGCCTGGAAAGACAGGGGTTACGAGCAGTACTTC. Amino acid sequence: CAWKDRGYEQYF.

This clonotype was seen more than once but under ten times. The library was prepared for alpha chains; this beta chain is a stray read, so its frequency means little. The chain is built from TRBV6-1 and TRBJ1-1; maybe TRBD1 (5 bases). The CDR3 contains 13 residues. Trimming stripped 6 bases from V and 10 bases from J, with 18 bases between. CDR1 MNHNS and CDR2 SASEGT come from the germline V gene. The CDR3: CASSLRGLLGAFF. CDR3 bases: TGTGCCAGCAGCCTACGGGGCCTTTTGGGAGCTTTCTTT.

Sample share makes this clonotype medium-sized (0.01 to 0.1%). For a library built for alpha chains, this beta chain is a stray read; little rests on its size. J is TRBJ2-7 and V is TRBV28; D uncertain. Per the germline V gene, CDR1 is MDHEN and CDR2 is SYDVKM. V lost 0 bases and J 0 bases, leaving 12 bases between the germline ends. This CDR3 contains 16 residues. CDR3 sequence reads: CASSLCMVAGSYEQYV. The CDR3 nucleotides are TGTGCCAGCAGTTTATGCATGGTAGCCGGCTCCTACGAGCAGTACGTC.

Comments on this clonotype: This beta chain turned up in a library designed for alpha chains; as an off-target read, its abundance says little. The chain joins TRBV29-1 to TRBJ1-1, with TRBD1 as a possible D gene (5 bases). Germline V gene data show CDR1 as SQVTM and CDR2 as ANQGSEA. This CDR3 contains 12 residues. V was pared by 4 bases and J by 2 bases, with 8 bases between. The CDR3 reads CSVGRGNTEAFF. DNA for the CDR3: TGCAGCGTTGGAAGGGGTAACACTGAAGCTTTCTTT.

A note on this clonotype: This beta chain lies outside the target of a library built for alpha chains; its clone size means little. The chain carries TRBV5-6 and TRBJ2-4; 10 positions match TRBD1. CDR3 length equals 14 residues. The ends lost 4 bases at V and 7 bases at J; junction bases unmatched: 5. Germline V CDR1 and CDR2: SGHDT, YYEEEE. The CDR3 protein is CASSMTGGNNIQYF. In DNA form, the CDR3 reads TGTGCCAGCAGCATGACAGGGGGCAACAACATTCAGTACTTC.

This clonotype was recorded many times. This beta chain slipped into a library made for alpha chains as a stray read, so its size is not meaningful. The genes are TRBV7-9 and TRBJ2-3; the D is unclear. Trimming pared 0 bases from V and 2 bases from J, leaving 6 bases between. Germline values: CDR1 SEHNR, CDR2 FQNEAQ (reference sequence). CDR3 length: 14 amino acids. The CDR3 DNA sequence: TGTGCCAGCAGCTTAGCCGACGACACAGATACGCAGTATTTT. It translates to CASSLADDTDTQYF.

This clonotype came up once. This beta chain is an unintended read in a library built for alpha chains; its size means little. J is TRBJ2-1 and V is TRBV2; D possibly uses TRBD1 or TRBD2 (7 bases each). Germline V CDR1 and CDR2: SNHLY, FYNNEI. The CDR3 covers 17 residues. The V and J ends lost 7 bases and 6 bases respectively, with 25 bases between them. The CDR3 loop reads CASTRPPSGGGINEQFF. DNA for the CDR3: TGTGCCAGCACCCGACCTCCTTCAGGGGGGGGCATCAATGAGCAGTTCTTC.

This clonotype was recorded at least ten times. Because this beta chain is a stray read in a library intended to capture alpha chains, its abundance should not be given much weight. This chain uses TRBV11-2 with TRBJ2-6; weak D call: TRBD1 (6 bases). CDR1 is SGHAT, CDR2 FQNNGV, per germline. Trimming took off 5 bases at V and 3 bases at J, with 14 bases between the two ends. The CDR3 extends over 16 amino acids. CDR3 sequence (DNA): TGTGCCAGCAGCGGGCAGGGGTTGGTTGGGGCCAACGTCCTGACTTTC. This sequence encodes CASSGQGLVGANVLTF.

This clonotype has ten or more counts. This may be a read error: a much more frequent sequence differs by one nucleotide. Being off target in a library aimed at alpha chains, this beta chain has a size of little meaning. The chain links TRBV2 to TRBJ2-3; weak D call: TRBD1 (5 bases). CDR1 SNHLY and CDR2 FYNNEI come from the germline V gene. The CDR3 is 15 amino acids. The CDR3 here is CANSEGDSSTDTQYF. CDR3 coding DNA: TGTGCCAACAGTGAAGGGGATTCTAGCACAGATACGCAGTATTTT.

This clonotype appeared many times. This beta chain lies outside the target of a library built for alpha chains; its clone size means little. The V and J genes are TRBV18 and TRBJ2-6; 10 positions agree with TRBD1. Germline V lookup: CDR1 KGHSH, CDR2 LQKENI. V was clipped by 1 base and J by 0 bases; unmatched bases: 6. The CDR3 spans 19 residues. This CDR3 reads CASSPLPTGGHSGANVLTF. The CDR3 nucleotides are TGTGCCAGCTCACCACTACCGACAGGGGGCCACTCTGGGGCCAACGTCCTGACTTTC.

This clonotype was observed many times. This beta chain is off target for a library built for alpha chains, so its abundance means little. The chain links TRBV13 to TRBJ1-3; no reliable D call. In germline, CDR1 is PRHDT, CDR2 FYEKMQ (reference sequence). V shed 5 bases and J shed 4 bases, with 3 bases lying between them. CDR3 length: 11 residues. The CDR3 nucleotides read TGTGCCAGCAGCACAGGAAACACCATATATTTT. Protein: CASSTGNTIYF.

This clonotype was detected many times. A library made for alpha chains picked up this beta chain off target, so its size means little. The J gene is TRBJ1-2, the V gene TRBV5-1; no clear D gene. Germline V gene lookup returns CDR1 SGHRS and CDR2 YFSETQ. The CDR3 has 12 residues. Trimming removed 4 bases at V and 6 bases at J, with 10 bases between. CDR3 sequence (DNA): TGCGCCAGCAGCCTAACGGCCGATGGCTACACCTTC. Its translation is CASSLTADGYTF.

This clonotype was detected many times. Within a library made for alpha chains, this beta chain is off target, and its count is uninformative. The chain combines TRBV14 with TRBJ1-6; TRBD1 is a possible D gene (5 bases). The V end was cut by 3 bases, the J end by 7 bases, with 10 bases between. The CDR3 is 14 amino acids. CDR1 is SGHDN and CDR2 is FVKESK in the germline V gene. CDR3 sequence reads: CASSQGRENSPLHF. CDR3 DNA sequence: TGTGCCAGCAGCCAGGGGCGGGAGAATTCACCCCTCCACTTT.

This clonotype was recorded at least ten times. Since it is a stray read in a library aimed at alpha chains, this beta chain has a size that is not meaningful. CDR3 region: CAWSARQGHYEQYF. The CDR3 bases are TGTGCCTGGAGTGCTCGACAGGGCCACTACGAGCAGTACTTC. V gene TRBV30 combines with J gene TRBJ2-7; TRBD1 aligns across 7 bases. Germline CDR1 and CDR2: GTSNPN and SVGIG (reference sequence). The ends lost 1 base at V and 3 bases at J; junction bases unmatched: 6. This CDR3 is 14 amino acids long.

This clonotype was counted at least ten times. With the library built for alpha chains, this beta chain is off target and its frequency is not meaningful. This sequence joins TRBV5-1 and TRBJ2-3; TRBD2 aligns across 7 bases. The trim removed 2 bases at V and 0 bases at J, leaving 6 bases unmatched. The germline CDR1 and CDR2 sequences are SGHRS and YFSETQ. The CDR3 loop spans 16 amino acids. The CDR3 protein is CASSLIGGRSTDTQYF. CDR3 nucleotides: TGCGCCAGCAGCTTAATTGGCGGGAGAAGCACAGATACGCAGTATTTT.

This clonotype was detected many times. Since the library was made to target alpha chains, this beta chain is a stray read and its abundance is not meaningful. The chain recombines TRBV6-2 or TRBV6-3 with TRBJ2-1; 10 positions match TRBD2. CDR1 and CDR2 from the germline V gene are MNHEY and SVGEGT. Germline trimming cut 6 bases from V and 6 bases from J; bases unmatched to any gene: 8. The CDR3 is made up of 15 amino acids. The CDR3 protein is CASRETGTSVNEQFF. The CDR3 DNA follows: TGTGCCAGCAGAGAGACCGGGACTAGCGTCAATGAGCAGTTCTTC.

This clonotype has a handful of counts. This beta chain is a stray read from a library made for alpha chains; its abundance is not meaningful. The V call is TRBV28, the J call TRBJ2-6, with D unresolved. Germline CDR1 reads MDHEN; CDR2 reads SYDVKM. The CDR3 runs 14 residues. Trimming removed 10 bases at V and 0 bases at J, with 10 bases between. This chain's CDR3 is CATLKSSGANVLTF. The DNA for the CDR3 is TGTGCCACCTTAAAGAGCTCTGGGGCCAACGTCCTGACTTTC.

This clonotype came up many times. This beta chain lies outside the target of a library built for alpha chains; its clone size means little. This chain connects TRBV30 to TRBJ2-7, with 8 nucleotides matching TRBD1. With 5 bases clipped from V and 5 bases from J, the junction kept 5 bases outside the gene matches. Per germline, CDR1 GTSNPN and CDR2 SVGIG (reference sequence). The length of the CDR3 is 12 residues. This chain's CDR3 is CAWRTGRDEQYF. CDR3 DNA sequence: TGTGCCTGGCGGACAGGGCGTGACGAGCAGTACTTC.